This TCR beta chain originates from a study of blood T cells in healthy people across ages. Using a J-beta primer mix together with a sample-barcoded 5' primer, a second PCR was run for about 6 to 12 cycles. MiXCR was run by TCRdb on the 5' RACE reads, yielding one entry per CDR3 protein. The sample holds 550,000 to 600,000 distinct CDR3 sequences; about 45% are singletons and the top ten take around 25%. Overall study results and limits: The study found TCR beta diversity correlated strongly with naive T cell percentage. Whereas aged donors had fewer naive CD4+ cells, long-lived donors had more of them and higher diversity.

Points on this clonotype: Its target is unknown.

Germline CDR1 and CDR2: ENHRY and SYGVKD. CDR3 length equals 17 residues. The J segment lost 4 bases and the V segment lost 4 bases, leaving 9 bases of the junction unmatched. The source is a man at least 80 years old in good health. V is TRBV10-3 and J is TRBJ2-1, with 11 bases lining up with TRBD2. The specimen sequenced was blood. The CDR3, as DNA: TGTGCCATCAGTGGGGCAGCTACTAGCGGGGGTTACAATGAGCAGTTCTTC. Translated: CAISGAATSGGYNEQFF.